Sequencing of this T cell receptor beta chain was carried out in a study of early T cells in non-severe SARS-CoV-2 infection (dated by TCRdb to about 2021). For the wider study: Bulk RNA from unsorted whole blood was used for TCR sequencing, so alpha and beta chains could not be paired. What the research found in general, with its limitations: Matching against VDJdb was skewed toward anti-spike CD8 responses, likely underestimated virus-specific expansions, and missed private and CD4 specificities.

This clonotype appeared many times. Its antigen has not been determined. Base qualities were left out, and no much larger clone turns up one base away. This was a case-control study nested in a cohort of healthcare workers in London, UK, who had nasopharyngeal swab PCR tests and blood samples taken every week. Healthcare workers were recruited between 23 and 31 March 2020, during the week of the UK lockdown, and were followed weekly for up to about 15 weeks. V has 1 base trimmed and J has 3 bases trimmed; junction bases matching no gene number 2. For CDR1 and CDR2, the germline V gene lists SGHAT and FQNNGV. CDR3 length: 16 amino acids, cysteine to phenylalanine. The entry retains the CDR3 DNA only, 48 bases that are in frame from base 1. The library was prepared using 5' RACE. The listed sequencing device is NextSeq 500. To correct for sequencing error and PCR bias, the TCR library protocol tagged individual cDNA molecules with unique molecular identifiers. Sequencing covered both TCR alpha and beta chains, and within each sample the abundances of alpha and beta sequences were tightly co-correlated. The original methods were these. Decombinator V4 was used to perform V gene, J gene and CDR3 annotation of TCR sequences. TCRs were defined as expanded if a significant change between any two time points was detected under a Poisson model with p below 0.0001. TCR abundances were normalised to the total number of TCRs sequenced in each sample and reported as counts per million. TRAV1-2 paired with TRAJ12, TRAJ20 or TRAJ33 defined MAIT TCRs, while TRAV10 paired with TRAJ18 defined iNKT TCRs. VDJdb, accessed 1 November 2021, was searched for CMV, EBV and SARS-CoV-2 annotated TCRs, excluding TCRs annotated for multiple antigens. The raw public reads went through TCRdb reprocessing: fastp at Q25, MiXCR clone calling, in-frame beta chains kept. Each record represents a unique CDR3 protein, reported with the most common genes and DNA among its rows. The V and J calls were determined by TCRdb, not by the authors. In all, the sample holds 59,000 or so distinct CDR3 sequences, and around 12% of those were seen once. Together, the top ten hold about 1.3% of the sample.

Here the chain combines TRBV11-2 and TRBJ2-3; TRBD2 agrees with 12 junctional bases. The source was whole blood, collected at baseline. This TCR derives from an adult who was a healthcare worker with PCR-confirmed SARS-CoV-2 infection or an uninfected control (not recorded which). The DNA sequence is TGTGCCAGCAGCTTAGGGGGACTAGCGGGTACAGATACGCAGTATTTT. Its product reads: CASSLGGLAGTDTQYF.